Below, one T cell receptor (beta chain) is given with its context. The data are from a study of regulatory T cells in long-lasting Graves disease. Whole-study context: Persistent Graves' disease meant over 5 years of antithyroid drugs with positive TSH receptor antibodies.

With 0 bases removed from V and 4 bases from J, the gap between germline ends came to 18 bases. This CDR3 has 16 amino acids. In germline, CDR1 is SQVTM, CDR2 ANQGSEA. The time point denotes: persistent/refractory GD, antithyroid drugs over 5 years with positive TRAb. The TCR library was made from RNA extracted from PBMCs. The TCR beta library used iRepertoire HTBI primers with Arm-PCR amplification of CDR3. TCRdb reprocessed the multiplex PCR reads via MiXCR and lists one record per CDR3 protein. Here the sample spans about 660,000 distinct CDR3 sequences, approximately 29% being singletons. The sequence derives from a female donor with Graves disease. Sample: peripheral blood mononuclear cells (PBMCs), taken when the disease was refractory, from a patient treated with antithyroid drugs. This chain connects TRBV29-1 to TRBJ1-2; D perhaps matches TRBD1 (5 bases). The CDR3 DNA reads TGCAGCGTTGAAGATAGGCAGGGAAGGTCTAGCTATGGCTACACCTTC. This sequence encodes CSVEDRQGRSSYGYTF. Full variable domain (outside the CDR3, taken from reference TRBV29-1 and TRBJ1-2): SAVISQKPSRDICQRGTSLTIQCQVDSQVTMMFWYRQQPGQSLTLIATANQGSEATYESGFVIDKFPISRPNLTFSTLTVSNMSPEDSSIYLCSVEDRQGRSSYGYTFGSGTRLTVV.